A single T cell receptor beta chain is shown here with its context. What it recognizes is unknown. The record originates from a study of radiotherapy plus CTLA-4 blockade in lung cancer. Study observations and caveats: Radiotherapy with ipilimumab was followed by blood expansion of tumor-derived clones.

CDR3 length: 15 amino acids. Germline V gene data show CDR1 as SGDLS and CDR2 as YYNGEE. The V gene lost 4 bases and the J gene lost 7 bases, with 20 bases spanning the gap. The data were produced by immunoSEQ multiplex PCR, yet TCRdb's version contains in-frame clones alone and is incomplete. This sample yields 95,000 to 150,000 clones, of which just under 90% are seen a single time; more than 6.5% belongs to the top ten. The origin of this receptor is a human donor with non-small cell lung cancer that progressed on radiotherapy plus ipilimumab. This chain uses TRBV9 with TRBJ2-5, with D perhaps TRBD1 (6 bases). Specimen: peripheral blood, collected from a patient treated with radiotherapy plus ipilimumab. The CDR3 sequence: CASSPRTTGSATQYF. CDR3 coding DNA: TGTGCCAGCAGCCCCCGCACGACAGGTTCGGCGACCCAGTACTTC.